Sequencing of this T cell receptor beta chain was carried out in a study of Ad26.COV2.S vaccination and SARS-CoV-2 variants. Study-wide background: Ad26.COV2.S, an intramuscular injection, was given once or twice 56 days apart.

With 8 bases clipped from V and 7 bases from J, the junction kept 9 bases outside the gene matches. This CDR3 spans 14 amino acids. The V gene's germline CDR1 is MNHEY and CDR2 SVGAGI. The table came from immunoSEQ multiplex PCR; TCRdb's copy has only in-frame clones and leaves some out. The repertoire consists of 300,000 to 350,000 clones, with about 88% occurring once and the leading ten covering around 6.1%. Treatment described: some 20 received Ad26.COV2.S at low or high dose, single or two shots; about five received placebo; per-sample allocation not given. On day 63 after the first injection, vaccine and placebo recipients gave samples. The donor's status was that of an adult aged 18-55 years in Boston.

V gene TRBV6-5 combines with J gene TRBJ2-1, with 9 bases matching TRBD1. The sample consisted of peripheral blood, taken in a trial of Ad26.COV2.S vaccine versus placebo. This TCR was recovered from a person aged 18-60 years who received the Ad26.COV2.S COVID-19 vaccine or a placebo. The CDR3 DNA reads TGTGCCAGCGATCCGGGACAGGGTAATAATGAGCAGTTCTTC. The encoded protein is CASDPGQGNNEQFF.